These T cell receptor beta chains were read from a single sample in a study of T cell clones after liver transplantation. Here immunoSEQ multiplex PCR was the method, and the copy in TCRdb shows in-frame clones only, minus some. The table records around 97,000 clones, about 86% of them present only once. The source material was CD4+ T cells from blood, sampled 45 to 50 months after liver transplant. The receptor set was obtained from a human patient who received a liver transplant. Part of the T cells may come from the graft donor. CDR3s include the opening cysteine and the closing phenylalanine or tryptophan. The D gene is left open where the match is weak. Size tells how often a clone was seen (once, few, many) or the class of an expanded clone, and some rows leave it out.

TRBJ2-1 - 13 TRBV5-6 TRBD1 CASRMTGGTEQFF TGTGCCAGCAGAATGACAGGGGGCACTGAGCAGTTCTTC
TRBJ2-7 - 14 TRBV9 - CASSVDGRGYEQYF TGTGCCAGCAGCGTAGACGGGAGAGGGTACGAGCAGTACTTC
TRBJ1-1 - 11 TRBV27 - CASTGYTEAFF TGTGCCAGCACAGGCTACACTGAAGCTTTCTTT
TRBJ1-2 - 14 TRBV29-1 - CSVEDKGESQGYTF TGCAGCGTTGAAGACAAGGGAGAGAGTCAGGGCTACACCTTC
TRBJ2-5 - 16 TRBV19 - CASSRLLGGGMKTQYF TGTGCCAGTAGCCGCCTCCTGGGCGGGGGCATGAAGACCCAGTACTTC
TRBJ2-2 - 15 TRBV2 - CASSETGEGTGELFF TGTGCCAGCAGTGAGACCGGAGAGGGCACCGGGGAGCTGTTTTTT
TRBJ2-7 - 13 TRBV6-1 TRBD1 CASSEEQGAGQYF TGTGCCAGCAGTGAAGAACAGGGGGCAGGGCAGTACTTC
TRBJ2-3 - 14 TRBV18 - CASSPRTEADTQYF TGTGCCAGCTCACCAAGGACAGAGGCAGATACGCAGTATTTT
TRBJ2-7 - 15 TRBV11-2 - CASSPHPGAGGEQYF TGTGCCAGCAGCCCACACCCCGGGGCCGGAGGCGAGCAGTACTTC
TRBJ1-5 few 12 TRBV19 - CASSIEWQPQHF TGTGCCAGTAGTATAGAGTGGCAGCCCCAGCATTTT